Listed below are T cell receptor beta chains from one sample, sequenced in a study of identical twins. TCRdb reprocessed the 5' RACE reads via MiXCR and lists one record per CDR3 protein. The profile covers about 260,000 distinct CDR3 sequences, with around 7% appearing a single time and under 4% taken by the ten largest. The same data also went into a second study, on yellow fever vaccine responses in identical twins.

The sequenced material came from memory (CD45RO+) T cells sorted from blood. These receptors were obtained from a woman younger than 35 in good health. Each CDR3 is given with its conserved first and last residue.

v_call	j_call	cdr3_length	cdr3_aa
TRBV7-9	TRBJ2-2	14	CASTDATNTGELFF
TRBV3-1	TRBJ1-4	13	CASSQGRFEKLFF
TRBV15	TRBJ2-6	15	CATSLMDSGANVLTF
TRBV20-1	TRBJ1-1	13	CSARGGLATEAFF
TRBV20-1	TRBJ2-7	15	CSASVGAGASYEQYF
TRBV20-1	TRBJ2-2	16	CSARPMGLVGTGELFF
TRBV11-1	TRBJ2-6	18	CASSKTGTRSSGANVLTF
TRBV20-1	TRBJ2-5	15	CSAPLPGEQSGTQYF
TRBV11-2	TRBJ2-3	12	CASSLEGNTQYF
TRBV4-1	TRBJ2-2	15	CASSQGRARRGELFF
TRBV20-1	TRBJ2-1	16	CSARAQGRPSSNEQFF
TRBV5-1	TRBJ2-2	16	CASSLGRQGVTGELFF
TRBV6-1	TRBJ2-1	15	CASSRTGVPYNEQFF
TRBV19	TRBJ2-1	14	CASSTGTTYNEQFF
TRBV28	TRBJ1-5	13	CASPGTSNQPQHF
TRBV5-1	TRBJ2-6	16	CASSLSVNSGANVLTF
TRBV18	TRBJ2-1	14	CASSVTGEWNEQFF
TRBV5-1	TRBJ1-1	17	CASSLVGREIWNTEAFF
TRBV20-1	TRBJ2-3	15	CSAGNRGQATDTQYF
TRBV11-2	TRBJ2-2	13	CASSLAHTGELFF
TRBV28	TRBJ2-7	14	CASSPTGAGYEQYF
TRBV3-1	TRBJ2-1	16	CASSQVGEGTYNEQFF
TRBV10-2	TRBJ2-6	19	CASSTYGLAESSGANVLTF
TRBV12-3/TRBV12-4	TRBJ2-1	12	CACSPGNNEQFF
TRBV20-1	TRBJ1-5	13	CSARQGVNQPQHF
TRBV7-9	TRBJ1-1	14	CASLGEGLSTEAFF
TRBV2	TRBJ2-2	18	CTSCEKAWTSGNTGELFF
TRBV19	TRBJ1-1	14	CASRSTGRNTEAFF
TRBV6-1	TRBJ1-2	12	CASSGQGDGYTF
TRBV10-3	TRBJ1-1	14	CAITSTGANTEAFF
TRBV7-9	TRBJ1-5	15	CASSSYGVGNQPQHF
TRBV10-3	TRBJ1-1	13	CASTRGGDTEAFF
TRBV7-7	TRBJ2-1	16	CASSLRGLAGDNEQFF
TRBV20-1	TRBJ2-1	17	CSARDGQREGRGNEQFF
TRBV10-1	TRBJ1-1	12	CASSESLREAFF
TRBV7-2	TRBJ2-7	13	CASSYEQGAGQYF
TRBV9	TRBJ1-2	16	CASSVGGELTIDGYTF
TRBV6-1	TRBJ1-2	17	CASSEADRGGLDYGYTF
TRBV5-1	TRBJ2-7	14	CASSLAPSGYEQYF
TRBV20-1	TRBJ1-3	14	CSAKDLSGGNTIYF
TRBV12-3/TRBV12-4	TRBJ1-6	15	CASSARGAGSSPLHF
TRBV5-1	TRBJ2-2	16	CASSWRGTGETGELFF
TRBV12-3/TRBV12-4	TRBJ1-2	14	CASSLSGQPYGYTF
TRBV12-3/TRBV12-4	TRBJ1-1	13	CASSLREATEAFF
TRBV12-3/TRBV12-4	TRBJ1-1	13	CASSLRIFTEAFF
TRBV10-3	TRBJ2-1	14	CAISSGSSHNEQFF
TRBV5-1	TRBJ2-1	16	CASSLALAGGPHEQFF
TRBV7-2	TRBJ1-5	15	CASSLADSSNQPQHF
TRBV6-5	TRBJ2-1	15	CASSSPGGVDNEQFF
TRBV12-3/TRBV12-4	TRBJ1-3	16	CASSLRQGSSGNTIYF
TRBV6-1	TRBJ2-1	13	CASRKTGWNEQFF